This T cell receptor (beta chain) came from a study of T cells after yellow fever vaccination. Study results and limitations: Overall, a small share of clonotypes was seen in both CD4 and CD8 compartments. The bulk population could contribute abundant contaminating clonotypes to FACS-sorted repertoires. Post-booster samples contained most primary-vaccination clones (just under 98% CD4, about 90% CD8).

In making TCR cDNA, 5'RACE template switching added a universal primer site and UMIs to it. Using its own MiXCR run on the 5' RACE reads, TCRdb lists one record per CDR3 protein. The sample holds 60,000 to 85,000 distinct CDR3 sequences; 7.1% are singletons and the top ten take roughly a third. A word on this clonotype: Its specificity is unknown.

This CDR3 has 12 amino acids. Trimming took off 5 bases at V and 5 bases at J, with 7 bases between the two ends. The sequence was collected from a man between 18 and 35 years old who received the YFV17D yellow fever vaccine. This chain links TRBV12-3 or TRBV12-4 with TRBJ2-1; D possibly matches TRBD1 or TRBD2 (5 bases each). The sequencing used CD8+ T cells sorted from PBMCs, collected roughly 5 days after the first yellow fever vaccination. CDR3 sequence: CASSGTHNEQFF. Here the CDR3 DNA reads TGTGCCAGCAGTGGGACCCACAATGAGCAGTTCTTC.